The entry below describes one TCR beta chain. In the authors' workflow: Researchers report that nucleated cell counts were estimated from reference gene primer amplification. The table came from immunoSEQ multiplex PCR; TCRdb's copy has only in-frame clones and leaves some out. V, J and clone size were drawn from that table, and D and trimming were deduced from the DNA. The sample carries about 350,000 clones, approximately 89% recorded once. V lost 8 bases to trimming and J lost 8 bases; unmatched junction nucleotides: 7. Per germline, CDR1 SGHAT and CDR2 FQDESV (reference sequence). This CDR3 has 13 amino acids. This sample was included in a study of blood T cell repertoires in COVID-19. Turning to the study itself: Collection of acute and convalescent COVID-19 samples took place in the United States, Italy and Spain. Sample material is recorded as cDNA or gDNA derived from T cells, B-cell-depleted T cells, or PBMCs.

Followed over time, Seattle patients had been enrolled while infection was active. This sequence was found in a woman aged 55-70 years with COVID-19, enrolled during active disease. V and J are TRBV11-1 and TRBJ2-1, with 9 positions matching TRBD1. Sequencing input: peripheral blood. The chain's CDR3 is CASAGQGIDEQFF. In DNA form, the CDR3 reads TGTGCCAGCGCCGGACAGGGGATCGATGAGCAGTTCTTC. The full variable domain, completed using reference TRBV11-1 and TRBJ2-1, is EAEVAQSPRYKITEKSQAVAFWCDPISGHATLYWYRQILGQGPELLVQFQDESVVDDSQLPKDRFSAERLKGVDSTLKIQPAELGDSAMYLCASAGQGIDEQFFGPGTRLTVL.